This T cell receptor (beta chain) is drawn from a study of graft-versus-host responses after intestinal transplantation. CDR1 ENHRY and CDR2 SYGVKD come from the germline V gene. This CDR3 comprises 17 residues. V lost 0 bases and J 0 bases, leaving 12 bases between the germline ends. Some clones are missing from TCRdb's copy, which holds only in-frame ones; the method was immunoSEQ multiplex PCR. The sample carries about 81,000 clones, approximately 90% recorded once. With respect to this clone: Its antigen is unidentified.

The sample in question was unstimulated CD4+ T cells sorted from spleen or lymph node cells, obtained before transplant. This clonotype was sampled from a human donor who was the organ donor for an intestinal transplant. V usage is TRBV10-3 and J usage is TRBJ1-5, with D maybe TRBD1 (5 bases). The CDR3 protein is CAISESYDSYSNQPQHF. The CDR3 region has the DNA TGTGCCATCAGTGAGTCGTATGACAGTTATAGCAATCAGCCCCAGCATTTT.